The clone carrying this TCR beta chain was counted at least ten times. The CDR3 end is not reached by the read, which stops 3 residues before it; the germline J gene fills it in. This entry belongs to a study of T cell clonality in common variable immunodeficiency. Germline CDR1 reads LNHDA; CDR2 reads SQIVND (reference sequence). CDR3 length: 15 amino acids. Trimming at V came to 8 bases and at J to 3 bases, leaving 7 bases not matched to a gene. TCRdb's table, derived via immunoSEQ multiplex PCR, lists solely in-frame clones and lacks some. Observed in the sample are tens of thousands of clones, none of them singletons.

Sample: peripheral blood mononuclear cells. The TCR comes from a person aged 18 to 69 in good health. The chain combines TRBV19 with TRBJ2-7, with 13 bases aligning to TRBD2. The CDR3 DNA, read in part, is TGTGCCAGTGCTCGGACTAGCGGGAGTTTCTACGAG. Amino acid sequence: CASARTSGSFYE. The whole CDR3 region reads CASARTSGSFYEQYF.